This is a list of T cell receptor beta chains from one sample in a study of Tregs in tolerant kidney transplant recipients. Generated by immunoSEQ multiplex PCR, the TCRdb table keeps only in-frame clones and is missing some. The sample includes 60,000 or so clones, around 82% of them seen just once. Sequencing was done on a sample of CD4+ T cells from blood. These receptors were collected from a human donor in good health. Both conserved end residues are part of each CDR3. A D gene is named only where the DNA matches it firmly. Not every row has a clone size; where given, it reads once, few, many or a size class.

J gene	clone size	D gene	V gene	CDR3 DNA	CDR3 protein
TRBJ1-6	.	.	TRBV5-4	TGTGCCAGCAGCTTCGGAACAGAGAATAATTCACCCCTCCACTTT	CASSFGTENNSPLHF
TRBJ2-5	.	.	TRBV19	TGTGCCAGTAGTATGGTTGCGGGGGCGGGGACCCAGTACTTC	CASSMVAGAGTQYF
TRBJ2-1	.	.	TRBV18	TGTGCCAGCTCACCAGGTTGGGGGGGCCACAATGAGCAGTTCTTC	CASSPGWGGHNEQFF
TRBJ2-1	.	TRBD2	TRBV4-1	TGCGCCAGCAGCCATTGGATGGGACTAGCGGGAGGACCCCCTTCCAATGAGCAGTTCTTC	CASSHWMGLAGGPPSNEQFF
TRBJ1-1	.	TRBD1	TRBV18	TGTGCCAGCTCACCATTTGTGGCCCCAGGGGGTGACACTGAAGCTTTCTTT	CASSPFVAPGGDTEAFF
TRBJ2-7	.	.	TRBV14	TGTGCCAGCAGCGACGGACTATGGTCTAAAGAGCAGTACTTC	CASSDGLWSKEQYF
TRBJ1-3	once	TRBD1	TRBV18	TGTGCCAGCTCACTGGGACAGGGATCTGGAAACACCATATATTTT	CASSLGQGSGNTIYF
TRBJ2-5	.	.	TRBV7-2	TGTGCCAGCAGCTCCAATGGAAGGGGAGAGACCCAGTACTTC	CASSSNGRGETQYF
TRBJ1-2	.	.	TRBV5-6	TGTGCCAGCAGGAGTTCTAACTATGGCTACACCTTC	CASRSSNYGYTF
TRBJ2-3	.	.	TRBV11-3	TGTGCCAGCAGTCGGGGTGAAGTCTTGAGTACGCAGTATTTT	CASSRGEVLSTQYF